This TCR beta chain appears in the sequencing data of a study of T cell clones after liver transplantation. CDR3 length: 15 amino acids. V gave up 5 bases and J gave up 3 bases; unmatched junction bases: 10. The germline CDR1 and CDR2 sequences are SGHVS and FQNEAQ. TCRdb keeps only in-frame clones here, not all; method: immunoSEQ multiplex PCR. The data show approximately 55,000 clones, 71% seen once. The sample in question was CD4+ T cells from blood, obtained before liver transplant. The clonotype originates from a human donor who received a liver transplant. V is TRBV7-8 and J is TRBJ2-7; 7 bases fit TRBD1. The CDR3 nucleotides are TGTGCCAGCAGCGTAGGGACAGCAGATTTCTACGAGCAGTACTTC. This translates into CASSVGTADFYEQYF.